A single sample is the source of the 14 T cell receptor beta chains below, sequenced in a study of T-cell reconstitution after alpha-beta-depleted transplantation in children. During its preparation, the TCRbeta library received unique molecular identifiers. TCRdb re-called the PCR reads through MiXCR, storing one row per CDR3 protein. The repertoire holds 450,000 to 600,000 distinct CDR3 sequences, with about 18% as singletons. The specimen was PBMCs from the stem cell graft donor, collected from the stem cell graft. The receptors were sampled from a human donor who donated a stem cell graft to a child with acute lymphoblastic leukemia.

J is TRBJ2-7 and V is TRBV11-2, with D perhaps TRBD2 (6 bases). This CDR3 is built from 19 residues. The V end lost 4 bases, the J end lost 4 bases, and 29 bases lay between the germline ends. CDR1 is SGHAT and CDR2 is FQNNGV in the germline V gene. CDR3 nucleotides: TGTGCCAGCAGCTCATTAGCGGCGGGACGGCGGGGCAGCGTATACGAGCAGTACTTC. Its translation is CASSSLAAGRRGSVYEQYF.

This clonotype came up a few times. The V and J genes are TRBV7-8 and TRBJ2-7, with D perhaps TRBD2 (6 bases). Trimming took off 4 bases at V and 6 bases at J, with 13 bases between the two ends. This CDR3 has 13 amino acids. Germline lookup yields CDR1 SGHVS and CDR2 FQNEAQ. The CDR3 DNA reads TGTGCCAGCAGCTCCCCGACTAGTCGCGAGCAGTACTTC. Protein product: CASSSPTSREQYF.

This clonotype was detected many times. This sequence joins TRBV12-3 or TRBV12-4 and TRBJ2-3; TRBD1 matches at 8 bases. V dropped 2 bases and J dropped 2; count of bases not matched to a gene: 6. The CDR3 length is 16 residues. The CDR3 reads CASSLPGQGATDTQYF. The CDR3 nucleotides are TGTGCCAGCAGTTTACCAGGACAGGGCGCCACAGATACGCAGTATTTT.

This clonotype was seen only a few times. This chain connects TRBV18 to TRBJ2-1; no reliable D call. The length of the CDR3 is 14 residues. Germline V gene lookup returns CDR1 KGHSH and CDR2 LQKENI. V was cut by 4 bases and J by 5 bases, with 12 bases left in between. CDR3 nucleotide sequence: TGTGCCAGCTCACTACCGTCAGTCAACAATGAGCAGTTCTTC. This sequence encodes CASSLPSVNNEQFF.

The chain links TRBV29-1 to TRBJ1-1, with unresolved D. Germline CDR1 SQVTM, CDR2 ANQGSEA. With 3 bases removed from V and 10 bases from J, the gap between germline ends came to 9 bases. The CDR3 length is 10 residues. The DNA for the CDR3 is TGCAGCGTTGATCAGGTGGTAGCTTTCTTT. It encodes CSVDQVVAFF.

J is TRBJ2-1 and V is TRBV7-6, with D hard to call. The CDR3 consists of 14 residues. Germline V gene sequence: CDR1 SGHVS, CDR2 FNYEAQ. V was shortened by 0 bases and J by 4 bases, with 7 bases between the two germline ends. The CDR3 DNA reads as TGTGCCAGCAGCTTAGCGGCAGAATACAATGAGCAGTTCTTC. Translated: CASSLAAEYNEQFF.

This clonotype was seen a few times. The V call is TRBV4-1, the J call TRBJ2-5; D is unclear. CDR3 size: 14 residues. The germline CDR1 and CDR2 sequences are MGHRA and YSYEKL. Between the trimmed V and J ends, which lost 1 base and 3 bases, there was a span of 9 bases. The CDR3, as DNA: TGCGCCAGCAGCCAAGCCCCAGGTGAAGAGACCCAGTACTTC. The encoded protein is CASSQAPGEETQYF.

The CDR3: CASSELAGPRETQYF. Written as DNA, the CDR3 is TGCGCCAGCAGCGAACTAGCGGGGCCAAGGGAGACCCAGTACTTC. V and J are TRBV4-1 and TRBJ2-5; 10 bases agree with TRBD2. CDR1 is MGHRA and CDR2 is YSYEKL in the germline V gene. The CDR3 loop spans 15 amino acids. V trimming: 5 bases; J trimming: 5 bases; junction bases outside the gene matches: 8.

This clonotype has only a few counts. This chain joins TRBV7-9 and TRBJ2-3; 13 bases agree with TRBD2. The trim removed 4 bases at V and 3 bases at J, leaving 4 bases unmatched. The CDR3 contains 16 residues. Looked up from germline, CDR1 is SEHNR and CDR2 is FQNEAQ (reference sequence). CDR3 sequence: CASSSPLAGGTDTQYF. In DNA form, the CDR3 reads TGTGCCAGCAGCTCCCCACTAGCGGGAGGGACAGATACGCAGTATTTT.

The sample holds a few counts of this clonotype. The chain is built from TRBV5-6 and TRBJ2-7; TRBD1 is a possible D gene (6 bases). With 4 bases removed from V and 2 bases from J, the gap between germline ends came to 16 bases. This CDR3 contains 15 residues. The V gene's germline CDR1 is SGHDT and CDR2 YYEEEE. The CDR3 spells CASSGIVRQAYEQYF. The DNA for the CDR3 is TGTGCCAGCAGCGGGATCGTGAGACAGGCCTACGAGCAGTACTTC.

The CDR3 region is CASSQVGDEQFF. For the CDR3, the DNA is TGTGCCAGCAGCCAAGTAGGGGATGAGCAGTTCTTC. This chain links TRBV3-1 with TRBJ2-1, with a weak D call TRBD1 (5 bases). The germline V and J ends were trimmed by 1 base and 8 bases, with 6 bases remaining between them. Germline loops: CDR1 LGHDT, CDR2 YNNKEL (reference sequence). This CDR3 region has 12 residues.

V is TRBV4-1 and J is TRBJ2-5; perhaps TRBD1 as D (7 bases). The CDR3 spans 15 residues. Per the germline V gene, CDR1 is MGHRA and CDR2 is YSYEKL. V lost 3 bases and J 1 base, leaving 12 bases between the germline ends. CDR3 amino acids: CASSHWRGPQETQYF. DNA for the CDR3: TGCGCCAGCAGCCACTGGAGGGGGCCCCAAGAGACCCAGTACTTC.

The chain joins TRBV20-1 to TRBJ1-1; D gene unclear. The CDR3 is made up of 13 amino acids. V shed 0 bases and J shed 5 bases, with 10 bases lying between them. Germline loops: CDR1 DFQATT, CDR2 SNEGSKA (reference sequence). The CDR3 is CSARELGKTEAFF. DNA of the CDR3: TGCAGTGCTAGAGAACTGGGAAAGACTGAAGCTTTCTTT.

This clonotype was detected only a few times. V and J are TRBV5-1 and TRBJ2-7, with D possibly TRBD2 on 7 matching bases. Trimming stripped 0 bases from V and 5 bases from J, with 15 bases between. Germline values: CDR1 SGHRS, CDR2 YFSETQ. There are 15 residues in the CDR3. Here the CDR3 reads CASSLEGRGIDEQYF. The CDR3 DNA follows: TGCGCCAGCAGCTTGGAAGGGAGGGGGATTGACGAGCAGTACTTC.